This entry lists 26 T cell receptor beta chains sequenced from one sample in a study of blood T cell repertoires in COVID-19. Method: immunoSEQ multiplex PCR; TCRdb's copy keeps in-frame clones and lacks some. The repertoire includes over 200,000 clones, roughly nine tenths of them detected once, and around 0.84% sits in the top ten. Sequenced: peripheral blood. The receptors were sampled from a man aged 60 to 69 with COVID-19, enrolled during active disease.

V is TRBV24-1 and J is TRBJ2-3; a possible D gene is TRBD2 (6 bases). The V gene's germline CDR1 is KGHDR and CDR2 SFDVKD. V was clipped by 4 bases and J by 0 bases, with 13 bases between them. This CDR3 is 16 amino acids long. The DNA of the CDR3 is TGTGCCACCAGTGAATTCGGGAGTCCTAGCACAGATACGCAGTATTTT. Translating gives CATSEFGSPSTDTQYF.

The chain carries TRBV6-4 and TRBJ2-3; 10 bases fit TRBD2. CDR1 and CDR2 from the germline V gene are MRHNA and SNTAGT. V was pared by 6 bases and J by 2 bases, with 5 bases of the junction left unmatched. This CDR3 has 15 residues. The CDR3 reads CASSRTSGTTDTQYF. The CDR3 DNA reads TGTGCCAGCAGCAGGACTAGCGGAACCACAGATACGCAGTATTTT.

The chain couples TRBV3-1 (or the pseudogene TRBV3-2) to TRBJ2-2; D perhaps matches TRBD2 (6 bases). This CDR3 is 17 amino acids long. Trimming took off 4 bases at V and 2 bases at J, with 17 bases between the two ends. CDR1 and CDR2 from the germline V gene are LGHDT and YNNKEL (reference sequence). The CDR3 nucleotides are TGTGCCAGCAGCCCCTATCGAGGGAGGACTAACACCGGGGAGCTGTTTTTT. Protein sequence: CASSPYRGRTNTGELFF.

This chain links TRBV6-5 with TRBJ2-2; D may be TRBD1 (6 bases). V lost 2 bases, J lost 9 bases, and 13 bases lay in between. Per germline, CDR1 MNHEY and CDR2 SVGAGI. The CDR3 contains 14 residues. The CDR3 reads CASSYRTGRRELFF. The CDR3 region has the DNA TGTGCCAGCAGTTACAGAACAGGGCGACGGGAGCTGTTTTTT.

This clone was seen once. The chain recombines TRBV3-1 (or the pseudogene TRBV3-2) with TRBJ2-1; perhaps TRBD2 as D (5 bases). This CDR3 comprises 12 residues. Deletions cut 5 bases from V and 7 bases from J, with 9 bases between. Germline values: CDR1 LGHDT, CDR2 YNNKEL (reference sequence). Here the CDR3 reads CASSSGVNEQFF. CDR3 DNA: TGTGCCAGCAGCTCCGGGGTTAATGAGCAGTTCTTC.

V gene TRBV5-1 combines with J gene TRBJ1-5; perhaps TRBD1 as D (5 bases). V was shortened by 3 bases and J by 3 bases, with 13 bases between the two germline ends. The CDR3 has 15 amino acids. The germline V gene has CDR1 SGHRS and CDR2 YFSETQ. The CDR3 bases are TGCGCCAGCAGCTCCCCGGCCAGGGACAATCAGCCCCAGCATTTT. Translation gives CASSSPARDNQPQHF.

The chain recombines TRBV6-5 with TRBJ1-3; TRBD1 matches at 8 bases. CDR3 length: 16 amino acids. Germline CDR1 MNHEY, CDR2 SVGAGI. V trimming: 0 bases; J trimming: 7 bases; junction bases outside the gene matches: 8. CDR3 loop: CASSYSRQGTPNTIYF. The CDR3 DNA sequence: TGTGCCAGCAGTTACTCGAGACAGGGGACCCCGAACACCATATATTTT.

J is TRBJ2-1 and V is TRBV15, with TRBD2 as a possible D gene (5 bases). The length of the CDR3 is 17 residues. Looked up from germline, CDR1 is LNHNV and CDR2 is YYDKDF (reference sequence). The germline V and J ends were trimmed by 3 bases and 0 bases, with 15 bases remaining between them. CDR3 coding DNA: TGTGCCACCAGCAGGGACCGAGCGGTCATCTCCTACAATGAGCAGTTCTTC. It codes for CATSRDRAVISYNEQFF. Drawing the rest from reference TRBV15 and TRBJ2-1, the complete variable domain is DAMVIQNPRYQVTQFGKPVTLSCSQTLNHNVMYWYQQKSSQAPKLLFHYYDKDFNNEADTPDNFQSRRPNTSFCFLDIRSPGLGDTAMYLCATSRDRAVISYNEQFFGPGTRLTVL.

Regarding this clone: Other DNA sequences from this sample encode an identical CDR3 as well. The V gene is TRBV28, the J gene TRBJ2-5, with TRBD2 as a possible D gene (6 bases). The germline gives CDR1 MDHEN, CDR2 SYDVKM. CDR3 length: 13 amino acids. V lost 6 bases and J 2 bases, leaving 10 bases between the germline ends. CDR3 nucleotide sequence: TGTGCCAGCAGGACCGGGACTCAAGAGACCCAGTACTTC. Amino acid sequence: CASRTGTQETQYF.

This clone has only one observation. This chain joins TRBV5-4 and TRBJ2-7; 14 bases line up with TRBD2. The germline CDR1 and CDR2 sequences are SGHNT and YYREEE (reference sequence). This CDR3 contains 18 residues. Trimming at V came to 0 bases and at J to 6 bases, leaving 11 bases not matched to a gene. The CDR3 region has the DNA TGTGCCAGCAGCTTGGCCTCCACCCGACTAGCGGGAGGGAGCGAGCAGTACTTC. As protein: CASSLASTRLAGGSEQYF.

This clone was detected once. CDR3 loop: CASSQIYQGANTEAFF. In nucleotides, the CDR3 is TGTGCCAGCAGCCAAATTTATCAGGGGGCCAACACTGAAGCTTTCTTT. The chain has TRBV11-2 and TRBJ1-1, with 8 bases fitting TRBD1. V dropped 5 bases and J dropped 2; count of bases not matched to a gene: 10. Germline CDR1 reads SGHAT; CDR2 reads FQNNGV. This CDR3 contains 16 residues.

The V call is TRBV5-5, the J call TRBJ1-3; 7 positions match TRBD1. There are 17 residues in the CDR3. CDR1 is SGHKS and CDR2 is YYEKEE in the germline V gene (reference sequence). V lost 2 bases, J lost 0 bases, and 8 bases stayed unmatched. The CDR3: CASSLISGTASGNTIYF. The CDR3 region has the DNA TGTGCCAGCAGCTTAATATCCGGGACAGCCTCTGGAAACACCATATATTTT.

The rearrangement uses TRBV7-3 and TRBJ2-1; 9 nucleotides match TRBD1. The V and J ends lost 4 bases and 3 bases, in that order; junction bases with no gene match: 4. The germline gives CDR1 SGHTA, CDR2 FQGTGA. This CDR3 has 15 residues. This CDR3 reads CASSSTGGLYNEQFF. CDR3 nucleotides: TGTGCCAGCAGCTCGACAGGGGGTCTCTACAATGAGCAGTTCTTC.

The chain recombines TRBV5-4 with TRBJ2-2; 9 positions match TRBD1. The CDR3 extends over 17 amino acids. The junction had 12 bases not matched to a gene; V was cut back by 3 bases and J by 6 bases. Germline assignment: CDR1 SGHNT and CDR2 YYREEE (reference sequence). The CDR3: CASSSGAVGTGSGELFF. The DNA for the CDR3 is TGTGCCAGCAGCTCGGGAGCAGTAGGGACAGGGTCCGGGGAGCTGTTTTTT.

V usage is TRBV6-5 and J usage is TRBJ2-2; D is possibly TRBD2 (7 bases). The V gene's germline CDR1 is MNHEY and CDR2 SVGAGI. The CDR3 sequence is 14 residues long. V shed 2 bases and J shed 7 bases, with 11 bases lying between them. In DNA form, the CDR3 reads TGTGCCAGCAGTTACCCCGGGGGGCACGGGGAGCTGTTTTTT. Protein: CASSYPGGHGELFF.

V gene TRBV28 combines with J gene TRBJ2-1; D is possibly TRBD2 (5 bases). CDR3 length: 13 residues. Trimming removed 2 bases from V and 4 bases from J, with 6 bases in between. Germline loops: CDR1 MDHEN, CDR2 SYDVKM. The CDR3 sequence: CASSLTSYNEQFF. CDR3 DNA sequence: TGTGCCAGCAGTTTAACTAGTTACAATGAGCAGTTCTTC.

This chain joins TRBV3-1 (or the pseudogene TRBV3-2) and TRBJ2-3, with D unresolved. V was shortened by 5 bases and J by 5 bases, with 11 bases between the two germline ends. CDR1 LGHDT and CDR2 YNNKEL come from the germline V gene (reference sequence). This CDR3 has 13 amino acids. The CDR3, as DNA: TGTGCCAGCAGCTCAGTTCCCCAAGATACGCAGTATTTT. This codes for CASSSVPQDTQYF.

The chain employs TRBV6-5 and TRBJ2-2, with TRBD1 as a possible D gene (5 bases). Germline V lookup: CDR1 MNHEY, CDR2 SVGAGI. Trimming shortened V by 6 bases and J by 1 base, and 12 bases separated the two germline ends. The CDR3 runs to 15 residues. Here the CDR3 reads CASSYPQGNTGELFF. The CDR3 DNA reads as TGTGCCAGCAGCTACCCCCAGGGGAACACCGGGGAGCTGTTTTTT.

The CDR3 sequence: CASSSAGTGGGGTEAFF. The CDR3 nucleotides are TGTGCCAGCAGCTCTGCCGGGACAGGGGGCGGAGGCACTGAAGCTTTCTTT. This chain uses TRBV7-3 with TRBJ1-1, with 12 bases that match TRBD1. The CDR3 is made up of 17 amino acids. The germline CDR1 and CDR2 sequences are SGHTA and FQGTGA. V lost 4 bases to trimming and J lost 4 bases; unmatched junction nucleotides: 10.

The CDR3 here is CATGRGQGDGYTF. Here the CDR3 DNA reads TGTGCCACCGGCCGGGGACAGGGGGATGGCTACACCTTC. The rearrangement links TRBV10-3 to TRBJ1-2, with 11 bases identical to TRBD1. CDR3 size: 13 residues. Trimming at V came to 10 bases and at J to 6 bases, leaving 7 bases not matched to a gene. From germline, CDR1 is ENHRY and CDR2 SYGVKD.

The CDR3 here is CAPPLVTCQGKRSDYGYTF. DNA of the CDR3: TGTGCCCCCCCCCTTGTTACGTGTCAGGGTAAGAGGAGCGACTATGGCTACACCTTC. V usage is TRBV10-3 and J usage is TRBJ1-2; D possibly corresponds to TRBD1 (5 bases). The V end lost 11 bases, the J end lost 3 bases, and 34 bases lay between the germline ends. CDR3 length: 19 amino acids. The germline gives CDR1 ENHRY, CDR2 SYGVKD.

The chain recombines TRBV19 with TRBJ2-7, with 16 bases matching TRBD2. The CDR3 loop spans 15 amino acids. Germline V CDR1 and CDR2: LNHDA, SQIVND (reference sequence). The J segment lost 4 bases and the V segment lost 8 bases, leaving 5 bases of the junction unmatched. Written as DNA, the CDR3 is TGTGCCAGTGGGCCGGGACTAGCGGGAGGGTACGAGCAGTACTTC. This codes for CASGPGLAGGYEQYF.

The chain uses TRBV5-1 and TRBJ2-3; a possible D gene is TRBD1 (5 bases). CDR1 and CDR2 (germline): SGHRS, YFSETQ. With 5 bases removed from V and 0 bases from J, the gap between germline ends came to 10 bases. The CDR3 runs to 14 residues. Here the CDR3 reads CASRTQGSTDTQYF. The CDR3 DNA reads as TGCGCCAGCAGAACCCAGGGAAGCACAGATACGCAGTATTTT.

The rearrangement joins TRBV9 to TRBJ2-1; D uncertain. Germline V gene lookup returns CDR1 SGDLS and CDR2 YYNGEE. V lost 0 bases to trimming and J lost 4 bases, with 5 bases between them. The CDR3 runs 13 residues. The CDR3 protein is CASSVELYNEQFF. CDR3 nucleotide sequence: TGTGCCAGCAGCGTAGAACTTTACAATGAGCAGTTCTTC. Full variable domain (rest looked up from reference TRBV9 and TRBJ2-1): DSGVTQTPKHLITATGQRVTLRCSPRSGDLSVYWYQQSLDQGLQFLIQYYNGEERAKGNILERFSAQQFPDLHSELNLSSLELGDSALYFCASSVELYNEQFFGPGTRLTVL.

Only a few counts were recorded for this clone. This sequence joins TRBV30 and TRBJ2-1; weak D call: TRBD1 (5 bases). Germline values: CDR1 GTSNPN, CDR2 SVGIG (reference sequence). Trimming took 4 bases from V and 0 from J, leaving 13 bases between them. The CDR3 has 15 residues. CDR3 loop: CAWTQGAPSYNEQFF. The CDR3 coding sequence is TGTGCCTGGACCCAGGGTGCTCCCTCCTACAATGAGCAGTTCTTC.

The chain recombines TRBV25-1 with TRBJ2-1; D is perhaps TRBD1 (6 bases). Germline V gene lookup returns CDR1 MGHDK and CDR2 SYGVNS. CDR3 size: 16 residues. The germline V and J ends were trimmed by 3 bases and 4 bases, with 16 bases remaining between them. CDR3 coding DNA: TGTGCCAGCAGTGACTTACAGGCACAGGGATACAATGAGCAGTTCTTC. Protein: CASSDLQAQGYNEQFF.